This TCR beta chain was profiled in a study of siplizumab effects on memory and regulatory T cells. Unmatched junction bases numbered 2, after V lost 6 bases and J lost 1 base. The CDR3 length is 13 residues. CDR1 and CDR2 (germline): SNHLY, FYNNEI. Sequencing was performed with immunoSEQ multiplex PCR; in TCRdb, only in-frame clones are kept and a portion is missing. This sample has 95,000 to 130,000 clones; 94% occur once, and the top ten carry roughly 1.5%. This chain joins TRBV2 and TRBJ2-5; 7 nucleotides match TRBD1. Input material: non-Treg CD4+ T cells sorted from blood. The source is a human donor in good health. CDR3: CASSRTGQETQYF. Here the CDR3 DNA reads TGTGCCAGCAGCCGGACAGGCCAAGAGACCCAGTACTTC.